These T cell receptor beta chains were read from a single sample in a study of human thymus T cells. Profiled with immunoSEQ multiplex PCR; TCRdb holds only in-frame clones, not every one. The sample carries about 50,000 clones, over 90% recorded once. Sequencing used blood. These receptors originate from a girl in the first two years of life with a congenital heart defect but otherwise immunologically healthy. Each CDR3 is given with its conserved first and last residue. D genes are given only for firm matches.

D gene	V gene	J gene	CDR3 protein	CDR3 DNA
TRBD2	TRBV7-2	TRBJ2-1	CASSPGLAYNEQFF	TGTGCCAGCAGCCCGGGACTAGCTTACAATGAGCAGTTCTTC
-	TRBV11-2	TRBJ2-1	CASSSSGPFYNEQFF	TGTGCCAGCAGCTCAAGCGGGCCCTTCTACAATGAGCAGTTCTTC
TRBD2	TRBV6-5	TRBJ2-1	CATVQRGRYNEQFF	TGTGCCACCGTTCAGCGGGGGAGATACAATGAGCAGTTCTTC
-	TRBV28	TRBJ1-5	CASRPPTGYSNQPQHF	TGTGCCAGCAGACCCCCTACAGGGTATAGCAATCAGCCCCAGCATTTT
TRBD1	TRBV28	TRBJ1-2	CASSYRGGYGYTF	TGTGCCAGCAGTTACAGGGGCGGCTATGGCTACACCTTC
TRBD2	TRBV5-6	TRBJ2-3	CASSFSGRAIADTQYF	TGTGCCAGCAGCTTTAGCGGGAGGGCCATCGCAGATACGCAGTATTTT
-	TRBV28	TRBJ2-5	CASSKRAWGETQYF	TGTGCCAGCTCTAAGCGTGCCTGGGGAGAGACCCAGTACTTC
-	TRBV28	TRBJ2-3	CASGSLSGSTDTQYF	TGTGCCAGCGGATCCTTGAGCGGGAGCACAGATACGCAGTATTTT
-	TRBV7-7	TRBJ1-1	CASSLGSGTEAFF	TGTGCTAGCAGCTTAGGGAGTGGCACTGAAGCTTTCTTT
-	TRBV19	TRBJ2-7	CASRWGHEQYF	TGTGCCAGTAGGTGGGGCCACGAGCAGTACTTC
-	TRBV10-1	TRBJ2-7	CASSEDSSYEQYF	TGCGCCAGCAGTGAGGACAGCTCCTACGAGCAGTACTTC